Sequencing of this T cell receptor beta chain was carried out in a study of T cell repertoires in cytomegalovirus infection. With regard to this clonotype: Its antigen remains unidentified.

TCRdb reprocessed the reads via MiXCR and lists one record per CDR3 protein. The repertoire holds tens of thousands of distinct CDR3 sequences, with 40% to 50% as singletons. Germline CDR1 is SGHRS and CDR2 is YFSETQ. CDR3 length: 14 amino acids. V was pared by 1 base and J by 5 bases, with 13 bases between. The chain links TRBV5-1 to TRBJ2-7; D not resolved. The specimen comprised CD8+ T cells from cultured PBMCs, sampled from culture after CMV antigen stimulation. This TCR was sampled from a human donor in good health (CMV status not recorded). Some clones in this sample may be carry-over from other donors' samples. As DNA, the CDR3 is TGCGCCAGCAGCTTGCGCTCCGTCGCCAACGAGCAGTACTTC. This translates into CASSLRSVANEQYF.